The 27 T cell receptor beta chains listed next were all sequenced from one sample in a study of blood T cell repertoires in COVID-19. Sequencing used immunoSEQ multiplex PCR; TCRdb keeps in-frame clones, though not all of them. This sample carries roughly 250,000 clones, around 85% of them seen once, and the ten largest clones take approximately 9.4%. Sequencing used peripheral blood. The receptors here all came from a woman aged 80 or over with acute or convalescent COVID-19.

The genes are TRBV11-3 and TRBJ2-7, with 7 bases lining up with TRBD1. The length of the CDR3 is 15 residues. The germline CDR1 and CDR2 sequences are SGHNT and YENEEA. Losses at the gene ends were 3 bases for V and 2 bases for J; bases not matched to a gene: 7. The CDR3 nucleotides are TGTGCCAGCAGCTTCCGGCAGGGGGACACCTACGAGCAGTACTTC. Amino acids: CASSFRQGDTYEQYF.

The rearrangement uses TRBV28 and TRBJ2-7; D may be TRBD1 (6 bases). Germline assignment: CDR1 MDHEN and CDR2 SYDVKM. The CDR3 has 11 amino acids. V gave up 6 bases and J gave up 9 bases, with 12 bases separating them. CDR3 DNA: TGTGCCAGCAGCATTAACAGGGTGCAGTACTTC. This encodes CASSINRVQYF.

DNA for the CDR3: TGTGCCAGCAGTACACAGGGGGCATCCCCTGGAAACACCATATATTTT. This encodes CASSTQGASPGNTIYF. This chain links TRBV2 with TRBJ1-3, with 9 bases fitting TRBD1. In germline, CDR1 is SNHLY, CDR2 FYNNEI. With 5 bases clipped from V and 2 bases from J, the junction kept 7 bases outside the gene matches. The CDR3 has 16 amino acids.

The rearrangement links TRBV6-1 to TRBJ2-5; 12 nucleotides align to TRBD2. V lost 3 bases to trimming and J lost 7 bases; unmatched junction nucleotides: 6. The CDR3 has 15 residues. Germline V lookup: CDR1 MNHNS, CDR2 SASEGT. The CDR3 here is CASSDLAGGRGTQYF. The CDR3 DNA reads TGTGCCAGCAGTGATCTAGCGGGGGGGCGGGGGACCCAGTACTTC.

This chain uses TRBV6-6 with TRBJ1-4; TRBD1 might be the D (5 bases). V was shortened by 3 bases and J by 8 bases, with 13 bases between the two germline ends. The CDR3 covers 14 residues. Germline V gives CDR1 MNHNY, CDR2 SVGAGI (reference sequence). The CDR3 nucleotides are TGTGCCAGCAGTTATCGGGGGGGAGAAGAAAAACTGTTTTTT. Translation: CASSYRGGEEKLFF.

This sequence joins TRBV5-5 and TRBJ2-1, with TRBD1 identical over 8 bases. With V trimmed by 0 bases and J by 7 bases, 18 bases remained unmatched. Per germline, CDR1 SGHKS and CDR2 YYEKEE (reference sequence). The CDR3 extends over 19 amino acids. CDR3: CASSLGGPGQGARWNEQFF. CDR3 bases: TGTGCCAGCAGCTTGGGGGGGCCCGGGCAGGGGGCCCGCTGGAATGAGCAGTTCTTC. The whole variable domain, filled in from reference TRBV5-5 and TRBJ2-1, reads DAGVTQSPTHLIKTRGQQVTLRCSPISGHKSVSWYQQVLGQGPQFIFQYYEKEERGRGNFPDRFSARQFPNYSSELNVNALLLGDSALYLCASSLGGPGQGARWNEQFFGPGTRLTVL.

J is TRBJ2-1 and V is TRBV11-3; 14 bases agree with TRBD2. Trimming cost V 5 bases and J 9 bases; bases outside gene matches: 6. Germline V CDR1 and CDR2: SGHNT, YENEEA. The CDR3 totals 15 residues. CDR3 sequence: CASSPGTSGGSEQFF. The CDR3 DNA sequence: TGTGCCAGCAGCCCAGGGACTAGCGGGGGCAGTGAGCAGTTCTTC.

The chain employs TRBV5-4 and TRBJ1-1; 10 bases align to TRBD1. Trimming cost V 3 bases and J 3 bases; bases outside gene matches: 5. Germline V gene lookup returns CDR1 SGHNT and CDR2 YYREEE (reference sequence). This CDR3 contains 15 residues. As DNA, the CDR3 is TGTGCCAGCAGCTCTCCGGGACAGGGGCACACTGAAGCTTTCTTT. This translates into CASSSPGQGHTEAFF.

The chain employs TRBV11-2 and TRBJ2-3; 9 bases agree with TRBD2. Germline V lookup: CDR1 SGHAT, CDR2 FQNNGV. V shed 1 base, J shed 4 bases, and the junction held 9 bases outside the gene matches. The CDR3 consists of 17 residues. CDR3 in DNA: TGTGCCAGCAGCTTAGGCTCCCTAAGCGGGGGGTCAGATACGCAGTATTTT. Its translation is CASSLGSLSGGSDTQYF.

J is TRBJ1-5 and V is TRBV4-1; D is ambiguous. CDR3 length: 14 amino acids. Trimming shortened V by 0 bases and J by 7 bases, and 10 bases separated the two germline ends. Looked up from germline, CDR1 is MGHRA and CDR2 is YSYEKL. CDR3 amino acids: CASSQDLYGQPQHF. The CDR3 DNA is TGCGCCAGCAGCCAAGACTTGTACGGGCAGCCCCAGCATTTT.

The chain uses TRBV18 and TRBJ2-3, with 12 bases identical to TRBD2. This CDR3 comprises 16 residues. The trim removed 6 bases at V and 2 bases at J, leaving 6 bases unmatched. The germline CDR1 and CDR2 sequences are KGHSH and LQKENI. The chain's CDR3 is CASSPLAGGPTDTQYF. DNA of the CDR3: TGTGCCAGCTCGCCTCTAGCGGGGGGGCCCACAGATACGCAGTATTTT.

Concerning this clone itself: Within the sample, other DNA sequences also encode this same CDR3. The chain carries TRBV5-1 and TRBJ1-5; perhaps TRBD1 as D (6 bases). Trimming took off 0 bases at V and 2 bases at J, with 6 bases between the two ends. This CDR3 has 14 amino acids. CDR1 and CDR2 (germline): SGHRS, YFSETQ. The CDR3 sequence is CASSLGTGNQPQHF. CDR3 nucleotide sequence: TGCGCCAGCAGCTTGGGGACAGGCAATCAGCCCCAGCATTTT.

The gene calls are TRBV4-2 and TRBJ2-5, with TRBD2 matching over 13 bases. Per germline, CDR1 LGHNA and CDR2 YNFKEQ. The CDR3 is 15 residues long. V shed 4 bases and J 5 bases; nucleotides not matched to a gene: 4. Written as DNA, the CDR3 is TGTGCCAGCAGCCCACTAGCGGGGGGGGAGGAGACCCAGTACTTC. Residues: CASSPLAGGEETQYF.

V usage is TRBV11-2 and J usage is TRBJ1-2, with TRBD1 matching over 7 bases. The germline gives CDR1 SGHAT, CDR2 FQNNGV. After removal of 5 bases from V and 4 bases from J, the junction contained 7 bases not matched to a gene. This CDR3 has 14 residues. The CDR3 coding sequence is TGTGCCAGCAGCCCCAGTGGACAGGCCTATGGCTACACCTTC. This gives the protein CASSPSGQAYGYTF.

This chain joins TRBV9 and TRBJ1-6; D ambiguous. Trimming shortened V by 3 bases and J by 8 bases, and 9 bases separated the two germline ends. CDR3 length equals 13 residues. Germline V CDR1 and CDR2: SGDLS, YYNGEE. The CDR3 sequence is CASSAKQDSPLHF. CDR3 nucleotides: TGTGCCAGCAGCGCAAAACAAGATTCACCCCTCCACTTT.

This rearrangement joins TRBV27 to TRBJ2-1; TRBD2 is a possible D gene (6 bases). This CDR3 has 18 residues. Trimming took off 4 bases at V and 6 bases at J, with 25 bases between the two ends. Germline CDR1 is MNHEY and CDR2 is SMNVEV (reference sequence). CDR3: CASSSGPGLPSISNEQFF. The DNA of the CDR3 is TGTGCCAGCAGTTCCGGCCCGGGACTGCCGAGTATCTCCAATGAGCAGTTCTTC.

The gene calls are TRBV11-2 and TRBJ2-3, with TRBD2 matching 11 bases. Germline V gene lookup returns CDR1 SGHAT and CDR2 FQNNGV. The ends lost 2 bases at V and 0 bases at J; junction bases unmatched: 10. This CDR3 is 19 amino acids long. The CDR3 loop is CASSLMSSGGRTSTDTQYF. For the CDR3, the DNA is TGTGCCAGCAGCTTAATGTCTAGCGGGGGGCGCACTAGCACAGATACGCAGTATTTT.

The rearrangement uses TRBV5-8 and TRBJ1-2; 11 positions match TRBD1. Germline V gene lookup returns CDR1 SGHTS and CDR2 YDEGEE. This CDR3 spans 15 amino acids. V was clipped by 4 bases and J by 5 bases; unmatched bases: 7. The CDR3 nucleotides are TGTGCCAGCAGCCCGGGACAGGGGGTACCGTATGGCTACACCTTC. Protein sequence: CASSPGQGVPYGYTF.

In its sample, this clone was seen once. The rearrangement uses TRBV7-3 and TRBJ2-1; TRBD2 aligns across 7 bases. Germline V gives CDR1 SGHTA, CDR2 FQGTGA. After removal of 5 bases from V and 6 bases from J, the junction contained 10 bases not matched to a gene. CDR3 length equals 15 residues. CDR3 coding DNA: TGTGCCAGCAGCCCACGGGCTAGCGGCCTCAATGAGCAGTTCTTC. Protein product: CASSPRASGLNEQFF.

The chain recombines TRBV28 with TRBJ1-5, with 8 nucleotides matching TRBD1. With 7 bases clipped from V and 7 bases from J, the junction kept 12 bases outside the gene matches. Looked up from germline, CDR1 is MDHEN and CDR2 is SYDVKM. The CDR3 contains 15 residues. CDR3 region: CASTLQGAVAQPQHF. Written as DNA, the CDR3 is TGTGCCAGCACCCTTCAGGGGGCCGTAGCACAGCCCCAGCATTTT.

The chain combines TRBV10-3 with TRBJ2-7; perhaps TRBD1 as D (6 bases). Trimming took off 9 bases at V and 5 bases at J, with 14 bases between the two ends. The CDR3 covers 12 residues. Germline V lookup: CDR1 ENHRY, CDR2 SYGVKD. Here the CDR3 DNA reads TGTGCCATGGGCCCTCAGGGGAACGAGCAGTACTTC. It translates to CAMGPQGNEQYF.

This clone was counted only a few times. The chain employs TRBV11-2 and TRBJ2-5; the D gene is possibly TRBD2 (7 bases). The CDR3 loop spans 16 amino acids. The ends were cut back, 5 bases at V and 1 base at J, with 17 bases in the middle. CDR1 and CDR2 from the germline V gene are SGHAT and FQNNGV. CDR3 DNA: TGTGCCAGCAGCGTCCGTCTCGGGGGGCCCCAAGAGACCCAGTACTTC. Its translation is CASSVRLGGPQETQYF.

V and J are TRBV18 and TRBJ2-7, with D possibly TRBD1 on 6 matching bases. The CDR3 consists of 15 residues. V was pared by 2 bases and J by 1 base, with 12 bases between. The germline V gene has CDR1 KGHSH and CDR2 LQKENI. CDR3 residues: CASSPGRGLSYEQYF. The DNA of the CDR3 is TGTGCCAGCTCACCAGGCAGGGGCTTATCCTACGAGCAGTACTTC.

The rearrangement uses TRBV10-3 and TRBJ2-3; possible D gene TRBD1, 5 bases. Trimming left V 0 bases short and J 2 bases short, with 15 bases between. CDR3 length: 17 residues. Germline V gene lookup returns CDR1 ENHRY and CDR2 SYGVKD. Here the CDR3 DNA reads TGTGCCATCAGTGAGTCATTAGCAGGGTCTCTCACAGATACGCAGTATTTT. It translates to CAISESLAGSLTDTQYF.

Here the CDR3 DNA reads TGTGCCAGCAGCTACAGGGTAGAAGGTGAAAAACTGTTTTTT. Encoded protein: CASSYRVEGEKLFF. The chain links TRBV13 to TRBJ1-4, with D perhaps TRBD1 (6 bases). The CDR3 is made up of 14 amino acids. From germline, CDR1 is PRHDT and CDR2 FYEKMQ (reference sequence). V was pared by 4 bases and J by 7 bases, with 13 bases between.

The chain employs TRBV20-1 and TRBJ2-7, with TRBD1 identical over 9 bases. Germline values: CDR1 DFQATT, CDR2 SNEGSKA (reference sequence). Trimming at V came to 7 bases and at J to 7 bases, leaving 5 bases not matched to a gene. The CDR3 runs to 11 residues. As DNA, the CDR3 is TGCAGTGGGGACAGGGCTGGGGAGCAGTACTTC. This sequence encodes CSGDRAGEQYF.

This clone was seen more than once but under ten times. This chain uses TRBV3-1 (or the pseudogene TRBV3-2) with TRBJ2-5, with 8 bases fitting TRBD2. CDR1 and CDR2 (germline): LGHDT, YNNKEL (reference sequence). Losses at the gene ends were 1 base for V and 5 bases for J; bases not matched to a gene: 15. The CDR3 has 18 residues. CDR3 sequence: CASSQGVNSGASGETQYF. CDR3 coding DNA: TGTGCCAGCAGCCAAGGGGTTAATAGCGGGGCCTCAGGGGAGACCCAGTACTTC.